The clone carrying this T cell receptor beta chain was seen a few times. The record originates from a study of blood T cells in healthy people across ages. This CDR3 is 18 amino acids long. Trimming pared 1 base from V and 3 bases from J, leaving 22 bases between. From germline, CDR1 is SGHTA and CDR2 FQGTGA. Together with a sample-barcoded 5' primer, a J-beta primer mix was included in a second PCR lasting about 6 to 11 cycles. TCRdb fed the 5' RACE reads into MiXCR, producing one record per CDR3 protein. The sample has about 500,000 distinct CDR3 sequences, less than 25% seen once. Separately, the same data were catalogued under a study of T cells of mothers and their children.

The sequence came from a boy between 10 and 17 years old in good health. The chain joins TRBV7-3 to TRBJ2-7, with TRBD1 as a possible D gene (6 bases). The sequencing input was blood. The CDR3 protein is CASSLKAPGRTVNYEQYF. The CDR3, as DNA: TGTGCCAGCAGCTTAAAGGCACCGGGCAGGACAGTGAACTACGAGCAGTACTTC.